The rows below give T cell receptor beta chains drawn from one sample of a study of blood T cell repertoires in COVID-19. Sequencing used immunoSEQ multiplex PCR; TCRdb keeps in-frame clones, though not all of them. The sample has about 15,000 clones, around 90% seen once. Sequenced input: peripheral blood. The source is a man aged 55 to 70 with active COVID-19. Each CDR3 is given with its conserved first and last residue. A D gene is named only where the DNA matches it firmly. Part of the rows lack a size; the others show once, few, many or a class for expanded clones.

abundance: NA; d_gene: TRBD2; v_gene: TRBV2; j_gene: TRBJ2-1; CDR3aa: CASSEQKLAGWNEQFF; CDR3nt: TGTGCCAGCAGTGAACAGAAACTAGCGGGGTGGAATGAGCAGTTCTTC
abundance: NA; d_gene: TRBD2; v_gene: TRBV15; j_gene: TRBJ2-1; CDR3aa: CATSRDTGGSYNEQFF; CDR3nt: TGTGCCACCAGCAGAGATACGGGGGGCTCCTACAATGAGCAGTTCTTC
abundance: NA; d_gene: TRBD1; v_gene: TRBV24-1; j_gene: TRBJ2-3; CDR3aa: CATSDFPGQGTDTQYF; CDR3nt: TGTGCCACCAGTGATTTCCCCGGACAGGGCACAGATACGCAGTATTTT
abundance: NA; d_gene: TRBD1; v_gene: TRBV10-3; j_gene: TRBJ1-2; CDR3aa: CASRQGYGYTF; CDR3nt: TGTGCCTCTCGACAGGGTTATGGCTACACCTTC
abundance: NA; d_gene: TRBD1; v_gene: TRBV5-1; j_gene: TRBJ1-1; CDR3aa: CASSPRQGTGTEAFF; CDR3nt: TGCGCCAGCAGCCCTAGACAGGGTACAGGCACTGAAGCTTTCTTT
abundance: few; d_gene: NA; v_gene: TRBV3-1/TRBV3-2; j_gene: TRBJ1-6; CDR3aa: CASSPGGANNSPLHF; CDR3nt: TGTGCCAGCAGCCCCGGGGGGGCGAATAATTCACCCCTCCACTTT
abundance: once; d_gene: NA; v_gene: TRBV11-2; j_gene: TRBJ1-1; CDR3aa: CASRAARVITEAFF; CDR3nt: TGTGCCAGCAGGGCGGCGCGCGTTATCACTGAAGCTTTCTTT
abundance: NA; d_gene: NA; v_gene: TRBV4-2; j_gene: TRBJ2-7; CDR3aa: CASSQDFGGTEQYF; CDR3nt: TGTGCCAGCAGCCAAGATTTCGGGGGAACCGAGCAGTACTTC
abundance: once; d_gene: NA; v_gene: TRBV15; j_gene: TRBJ2-5; CDR3aa: CATSPLRLAGETQYF; CDR3nt: TGTGCCACCAGTCCCCTCCGACTGGCCGGAGAGACCCAGTACTTC
abundance: NA; d_gene: NA; v_gene: TRBV7-6; j_gene: TRBJ1-4; CDR3aa: CASSLGQTGYNEKLFF; CDR3nt: TGTGCCAGCAGCCTAGGACAAACAGGGTATAATGAAAAACTGTTTTTT
abundance: NA; d_gene: NA; v_gene: TRBV28; j_gene: TRBJ2-3; CDR3aa: CASSFSPGLPQPDTQYF; CDR3nt: TGTGCCAGCAGTTTTTCGCCGGGACTCCCCCAGCCGGATACGCAGTATTTT
abundance: NA; d_gene: NA; v_gene: TRBV5-1; j_gene: TRBJ2-1; CDR3aa: CASSPDRYEQFF; CDR3nt: TGCGCCAGCAGCCCTGACAGGTATGAGCAGTTCTTC
abundance: NA; d_gene: NA; v_gene: TRBV18; j_gene: TRBJ1-1; CDR3aa: CASSPPGGEGMTEAFF; CDR3nt: TGTGCCAGCTCACCACCGGGGGGGGAGGGAATGACTGAAGCTTTCTTT
abundance: NA; d_gene: TRBD1; v_gene: TRBV2; j_gene: TRBJ1-2; CDR3aa: CASSGDRAVHGYTF; CDR3nt: TGTGCCAGCAGTGGGGACAGGGCGGTCCATGGCTACACCTTC
abundance: NA; d_gene: NA; v_gene: TRBV7-9; j_gene: TRBJ1-3; CDR3aa: CASSSGGRTGNTIYF; CDR3nt: TGTGCCAGCAGCTCGGGGGGAAGGACTGGAAACACCATATATTTT
abundance: NA; d_gene: NA; v_gene: TRBV10-1; j_gene: TRBJ2-1; CDR3aa: CASSELQGINEQFF; CDR3nt: TGCGCCAGCAGTGAGCTACAGGGAATCAATGAGCAGTTCTTC
abundance: NA; d_gene: TRBD1; v_gene: TRBV4-1; j_gene: TRBJ1-2; CDR3aa: CASSQTRGRLTYGYTF; CDR3nt: TGCGCCAGCAGCCAGACCAGGGGGCGCTTAACCTATGGCTACACCTTC
abundance: NA; d_gene: NA; v_gene: TRBV6-5; j_gene: TRBJ1-5; CDR3aa: CASSYTGGANQPQHF; CDR3nt: TGTGCCAGCAGTTACACAGGCGGGGCAAATCAGCCCCAGCATTTT
abundance: NA; d_gene: TRBD1; v_gene: TRBV4-1; j_gene: TRBJ2-7; CDR3aa: CASSQPRDRVYEQYF; CDR3nt: TGCGCCAGCAGCCAACCCCGGGACAGGGTCTACGAGCAGTACTTC
abundance: NA; d_gene: TRBD1; v_gene: TRBV2; j_gene: TRBJ2-1; CDR3aa: CASRTDRGLYNEQFF; CDR3nt: TGTGCCAGCAGGACGGACAGGGGGCTATACAATGAGCAGTTCTTC
abundance: once; d_gene: NA; v_gene: TRBV5-8; j_gene: TRBJ1-5; CDR3aa: CASSLGHNQPQHF; CDR3nt: TGTGCCAGCAGCTTGGGGCACAATCAGCCCCAGCATTTT
abundance: NA; d_gene: NA; v_gene: TRBV19; j_gene: TRBJ1-1; CDR3aa: CASSIGTATEAFF; CDR3nt: TGTGCCAGTAGTATAGGGACAGCCACTGAAGCTTTCTTT
abundance: NA; d_gene: NA; v_gene: TRBV19; j_gene: TRBJ1-3; CDR3aa: CASSRDSFTGNTIYF; CDR3nt: TGTGCCAGTAGCCGCGACAGTTTTACTGGAAACACCATATATTTT
abundance: NA; d_gene: TRBD1; v_gene: TRBV9; j_gene: TRBJ2-6; CDR3aa: CASSSVSPWTGSGANVLTF; CDR3nt: TGTGCCAGCAGCTCCGTCTCTCCCTGGACAGGGTCGGGGGCCAACGTCCTGACTTTC
abundance: NA; d_gene: TRBD1; v_gene: TRBV7-8; j_gene: TRBJ1-4; CDR3aa: CASSGRQGGSEKLFF; CDR3nt: TGTGCCAGCAGCGGACGACAGGGTGGGAGTGAAAAACTGTTTTTT
abundance: NA; d_gene: NA; v_gene: TRBV5-4; j_gene: TRBJ1-2; CDR3aa: CASSLATGANYGYTF; CDR3nt: TGTGCCAGCAGCTTGGCCACAGGCGCAAACTATGGCTACACCTTC
abundance: NA; d_gene: NA; v_gene: TRBV15; j_gene: TRBJ1-1; CDR3aa: CATSDGGTEAFF; CDR3nt: TGTGCCACCAGCGACGGGGGTACTGAAGCTTTCTTT
abundance: few; d_gene: NA; v_gene: TRBV6-5; j_gene: TRBJ1-6; CDR3aa: CASSYGGRENSPLHF; CDR3nt: TGTGCCAGCAGTTACGGGGGCAGGGAGAATTCACCCCTCCACTTT
abundance: NA; d_gene: NA; v_gene: TRBV27; j_gene: TRBJ1-6; CDR3aa: CASRRKNSPLHF; CDR3nt: TGTGCCAGTAGGAGGAAAAATTCACCCCTCCACTTT
abundance: once; d_gene: NA; v_gene: TRBV20-1; j_gene: TRBJ1-1; CDR3aa: CSASQVLAFF; CDR3nt: TGCAGTGCTAGTCAGGTATTAGCTTTCTTT
abundance: NA; d_gene: TRBD2; v_gene: TRBV7-6; j_gene: TRBJ2-5; CDR3aa: CASSLVRGVYQETQYF; CDR3nt: TGTGCCAGCAGCTTAGTACGGGGGGTCTACCAAGAGACCCAGTACTTC
abundance: NA; d_gene: TRBD2; v_gene: TRBV13; j_gene: TRBJ2-5; CDR3aa: CASRKLVGRGGPETQYF; CDR3nt: TGTGCCAGCAGGAAGTTGGTTGGACGGGGGGGCCCAGAGACCCAGTACTTC
abundance: once; d_gene: NA; v_gene: TRBV27; j_gene: TRBJ1-1; CDR3aa: CASIKPKGGSYTEAFF; CDR3nt: TGTGCCAGCATAAAGCCAAAGGGGGGGTCTTACACTGAAGCTTTCTTT
abundance: NA; d_gene: NA; v_gene: TRBV7-9; j_gene: TRBJ1-6; CDR3aa: CASSSSLSSPLHF; CDR3nt: TGTGCCAGCAGCTCAAGCCTGAGTTCACCCCTCCACTTT
abundance: NA; d_gene: TRBD1; v_gene: TRBV10-3; j_gene: TRBJ2-7; CDR3aa: CAISPLGTGGTYEQYF; CDR3nt: TGTGCCATCAGCCCCTTGGGGACAGGGGGTACCTACGAGCAGTACTTC
abundance: once; d_gene: TRBD1; v_gene: TRBV19; j_gene: TRBJ1-5; CDR3aa: CASSLTGSSNQPQHF; CDR3nt: TGTGCCAGTAGTCTGACAGGGAGTAGCAATCAGCCCCAGCATTTT
abundance: NA; d_gene: NA; v_gene: TRBV4-2; j_gene: TRBJ1-6; CDR3aa: CASSQEGRADSPLHF; CDR3nt: TGTGCCAGCAGCCAAGAAGGGAGGGCGGATTCACCCCTCCACTTT
abundance: NA; d_gene: NA; v_gene: TRBV4-1; j_gene: TRBJ1-4; CDR3aa: CASSISGKLFF; CDR3nt: TGCGCCAGCAGCATCAGCGGTAAACTGTTTTTT
abundance: NA; d_gene: TRBD1; v_gene: TRBV6-1; j_gene: TRBJ1-2; CDR3aa: CASSGPRQGFVDGYTF; CDR3nt: TGTGCCAGCAGTGGTCCCCGACAGGGGTTCGTGGATGGCTACACCTTC
abundance: few; d_gene: NA; v_gene: TRBV10-1; j_gene: TRBJ1-5; CDR3aa: CASSESSRPSHQPQHF; CDR3nt: TGCGCCAGCAGTGAGTCTTCGCGTCCTTCCCATCAGCCCCAGCATTTT
abundance: NA; d_gene: NA; v_gene: TRBV19; j_gene: TRBJ2-3; CDR3aa: CASSPQQGSDTQYF; CDR3nt: TGTGCCAGTAGTCCGCAACAGGGCTCAGATACGCAGTATTTT
abundance: NA; d_gene: TRBD1; v_gene: TRBV2; j_gene: TRBJ1-2; CDR3aa: CASSSDRVVGYTF; CDR3nt: TGTGCCAGCAGTTCCGACAGGGTGGTAGGCTACACCTTC
abundance: NA; d_gene: TRBD2; v_gene: TRBV7-8; j_gene: TRBJ2-3; CDR3aa: CASSLRLAGASFSTDTQYF; CDR3nt: TGTGCCAGCAGCTTAAGACTAGCGGGGGCCTCGTTTAGCACAGATACGCAGTATTTT
abundance: once; d_gene: NA; v_gene: TRBV19; j_gene: TRBJ1-2; CDR3aa: CASTPAPGYGYTF; CDR3nt: TGTGCCAGTACCCCGGCCCCAGGCTATGGCTACACCTTC
abundance: NA; d_gene: TRBD1; v_gene: TRBV19; j_gene: TRBJ1-6; CDR3aa: CASSPQTGGWNSPLHF; CDR3nt: TGTGCCAGTAGTCCACAGACAGGGGGATGGAATTCACCCCTCCACTTT
abundance: NA; d_gene: TRBD1; v_gene: TRBV29-1; j_gene: TRBJ2-3; CDR3aa: CSVTGTGVTDTQYF; CDR3nt: TGCAGCGTCACCGGGACAGGGGTCACAGATACGCAGTATTTT
abundance: NA; d_gene: NA; v_gene: TRBV2; j_gene: TRBJ2-2; CDR3aa: CASSEPRSRDTGELFF; CDR3nt: TGTGCCAGCAGTGAACCCCGATCTCGGGATACCGGGGAGCTGTTTTTT
abundance: NA; d_gene: NA; v_gene: TRBV10-1; j_gene: TRBJ1-6; CDR3aa: CASSGQDSPLHF; CDR3nt: TGCGCCAGCAGCGGACAAGATTCACCCCTCCACTTT
abundance: NA; d_gene: NA; v_gene: TRBV6-6; j_gene: TRBJ1-2; CDR3aa: CASSSTATNNYGYTF; CDR3nt: TGTGCCAGCAGTTCTACCGCCACGAATAACTATGGCTACACCTTC
abundance: NA; d_gene: TRBD1; v_gene: TRBV5-1; j_gene: TRBJ2-7; CDR3aa: CASSPDRGVSYEQYF; CDR3nt: TGCGCCAGCAGCCCCGACAGGGGGGTATCCTACGAGCAGTACTTC
abundance: NA; d_gene: TRBD1; v_gene: TRBV7-6; j_gene: TRBJ2-5; CDR3aa: CASSQDRGPQETQYF; CDR3nt: TGTGCCAGCAGCCAGGACAGGGGTCCACAAGAGACCCAGTACTTC
abundance: few; d_gene: NA; v_gene: TRBV27; j_gene: TRBJ2-2; CDR3aa: CASSLRRDTGELFF; CDR3nt: TGTGCCAGCAGTTTAAGGAGGGACACCGGGGAGCTGTTTTTT